This entry describes one T cell receptor (beta chain). In TCRdb, the 5' RACE reads were re-called with MiXCR into one record per CDR3 protein. The sample lists about 45,000 distinct CDR3 sequences, 11% occurring once. This specimen comes from a study of early T cells in non-severe SARS-CoV-2 infection. From germline, CDR1 is SGDLS and CDR2 YYNGEE. Trimming shortened V by 3 bases and J by 4 bases, and 13 bases separated the two germline ends. This CDR3 has 15 amino acids. This receptor was obtained from an adult who was a healthcare worker with PCR-confirmed SARS-CoV-2 infection or an uninfected control (not recorded which). What was sequenced was whole blood. The V call is TRBV9, the J call TRBJ2-2; D might be TRBD2 (6 bases). This CDR3 is CASSAGGLPTGELFF. Written as DNA, the CDR3 is TGTGCCAGCAGCGCCGGGGGACTTCCCACCGGGGAGCTGTTTTTT.